In this sample, the clone carrying this TCR beta chain turned up a few times. The antigen remains undetermined. Findings of the study overall: Tumor memory CD4+ T cell TCR gene usage clustered with blood and lymph node memory CD4+ cells and lymph node naive CD4+ cells.

Semi-nested PCR with Nested Universal Primer A followed constant-region reverse priming of full-length variable regions. TCRdb reanalysed the 5' RACE reads using MiXCR and keeps one entry per CDR3 protein. The table includes under 65,000 distinct CDR3 sequences, around a quarter detected once. The memory fraction was CD4+CD45RO+CD25- cells. Germline trimming cut 1 base from V and 2 bases from J; bases unmatched to any gene: 2. Germline V gene sequence: CDR1 LGHNA, CDR2 YNFKEQ. The CDR3 totals 15 residues. V is TRBV4-2 and J is TRBJ2-3, with 8 bases aligning to TRBD1. Sample: tumor-infiltrating memory CD4+ T cells sorted from the breast tumor. Subset indicated: memory CD4+ T cells, CD4+CD45RO+CD25-. The TCR originated in a female donor with breast cancer. In DNA, the CDR3 is TGTGCCAGCAGCCAAGCGACAGGGGACACAGATACGCAGTATTTT. The encoded protein is CASSQATGDTDTQYF.